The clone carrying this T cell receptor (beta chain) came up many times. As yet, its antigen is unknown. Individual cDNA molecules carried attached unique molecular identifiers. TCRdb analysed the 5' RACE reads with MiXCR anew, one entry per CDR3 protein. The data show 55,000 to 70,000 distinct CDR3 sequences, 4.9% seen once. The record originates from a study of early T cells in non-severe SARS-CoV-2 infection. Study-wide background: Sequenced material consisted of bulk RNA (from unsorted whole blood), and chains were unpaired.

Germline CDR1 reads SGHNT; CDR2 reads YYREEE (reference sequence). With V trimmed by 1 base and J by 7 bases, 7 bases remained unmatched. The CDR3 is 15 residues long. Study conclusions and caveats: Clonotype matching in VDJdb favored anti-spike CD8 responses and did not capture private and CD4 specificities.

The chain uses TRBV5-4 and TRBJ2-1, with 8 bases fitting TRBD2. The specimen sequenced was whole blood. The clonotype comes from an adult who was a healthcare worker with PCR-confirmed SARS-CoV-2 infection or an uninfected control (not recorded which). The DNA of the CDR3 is TGTGCCAGCAGCTTGCCGGGGGGGCAGTGGAATGAGCAGTTCTTC. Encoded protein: CASSLPGGQWNEQFF. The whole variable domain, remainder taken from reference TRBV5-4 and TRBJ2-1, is ETGVTQSPTHLIKTRGQQVTLRCSSQSGHNTVSWYQQALGQGPQFIFQYYREEENGRGNFPPRFSGLQFPNYSSELNVNALELDDSALYLCASSLPGGQWNEQFFGPGTRLTVL.